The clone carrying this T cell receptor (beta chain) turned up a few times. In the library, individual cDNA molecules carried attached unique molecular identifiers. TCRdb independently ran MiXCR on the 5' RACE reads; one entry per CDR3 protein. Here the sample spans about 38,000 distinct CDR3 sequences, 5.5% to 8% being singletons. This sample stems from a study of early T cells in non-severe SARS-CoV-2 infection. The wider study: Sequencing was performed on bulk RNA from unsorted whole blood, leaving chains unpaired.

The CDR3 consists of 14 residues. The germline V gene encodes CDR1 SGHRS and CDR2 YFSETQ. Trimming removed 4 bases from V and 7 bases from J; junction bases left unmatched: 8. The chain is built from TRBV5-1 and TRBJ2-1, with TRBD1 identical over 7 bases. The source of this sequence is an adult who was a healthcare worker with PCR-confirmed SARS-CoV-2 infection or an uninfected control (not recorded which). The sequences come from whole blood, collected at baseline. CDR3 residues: CASSETGPENEQFF. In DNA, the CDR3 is TGCGCCAGCAGCGAGACAGGGCCGGAGAATGAGCAGTTCTTC. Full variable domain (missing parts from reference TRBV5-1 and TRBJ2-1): KAGVTQTPRYLIKTRGQQVTLSCSPISGHRSVSWYQQTPGQGLQFLFEYFSETQRNKGNFPGRFSGRQFSNSRSEMNVSTLELGDSALYLCASSETGPENEQFFGPGTRLTVL.